These 21 T cell receptor beta chains originate from one sample sequenced in a study of identical twins. Each CDR3 protein gets one entry after TCRdb re-called the 5' RACE reads with MiXCR. The sample lists 1.5 million to 2 million distinct CDR3 sequences, around a third seen once, with 0.25% to 0.3% in the top ten. The specimen sequenced was cord blood. These receptors were collected from a newborn girl in good health.

This clonotype appeared a few times. This CDR3 reads CASRNTGFTEAFF. The CDR3 coding sequence is TGTGCCAGCCGAAATACAGGGTTTACTGAAGCTTTCTTT. The rearrangement links TRBV27 to TRBJ1-1; a weak D match, TRBD1 (6 bases). V lost 8 bases and J 5 bases, leaving 15 bases between the germline ends. This CDR3 comprises 13 residues. Germline CDR1 MNHEY, CDR2 SMNVEV (reference sequence).

J is TRBJ2-1 and V is TRBV14, with 8 bases identical to TRBD2. The CDR3 is 15 residues long. The V segment lost 1 base and the J segment 5 bases; nucleotides outside the gene matches: 4. Germline CDR1 is SGHDN and CDR2 is FVKESK. The chain's CDR3 is CASSQARGGNNEQFF. CDR3 in DNA: TGTGCCAGCAGCCAAGCTCGGGGGGGTAACAATGAGCAGTTCTTC.

This clonotype was counted at least ten times. The J gene is TRBJ2-4, the V gene TRBV12-3 or TRBV12-4, with a tentative D call TRBD1 (5 bases). V was pared by 5 bases and J by 13 bases, with 12 bases between. The CDR3 is 11 residues long. As DNA, the CDR3 is TGTGCCAGCAGTCAGGACATTGAGCAGTACTTC. Its protein product is CASSQDIEQYF.

The gene calls are TRBV3-1 and TRBJ1-2; D not certain. Per the germline V gene, CDR1 is LGHDT and CDR2 is YNNKEL (reference sequence). CDR3 length equals 19 residues. Trimming took off 0 bases at V and 1 base at J, with 21 bases between the two ends. CDR3 bases: TGTGCCAGCAGCCAAGATAGCTTTCCTACAGTGAGCGTTAACTATGGCTACACCTTC. Residues: CASSQDSFPTVSVNYGYTF.

This clonotype was detected once. A read error may produce the germline difference seen at one junction end. The V gene is TRBV7-9, the J gene TRBJ2-1, with a tentative D call TRBD2 (5 bases). This CDR3 comprises 12 residues. CDR1 is SEHNR, CDR2 FQNEAQ, per germline (reference sequence). CDR3 nucleotides: TGTGTCAGCATTGGGAGTAGGTATGAGCAGTTCTTC. Protein product: CVSIGSRYEQFF.

This clonotype was recorded at least ten times. This chain links TRBV29-1 with TRBJ1-5; D might be TRBD1 (6 bases). Trimming shortened V by 6 bases and J by 7 bases, and 16 bases separated the two germline ends. The CDR3 consists of 13 residues. CDR1 and CDR2 (germline): SQVTM, ANQGSEA. The CDR3 DNA follows: TGCAGCGTAGGATACAGGGTTGGCCAGCCCCAGCATTTT. Protein: CSVGYRVGQPQHF. Full variable domain (rest looked up from reference TRBV29-1 and TRBJ1-5): SAVISQKPSRDICQRGTSLTIQCQVDSQVTMMFWYRQQPGQSLTLIATANQGSEATYESGFVIDKFPISRPNLTFSTLTVSNMSPEDSSIYLCSVGYRVGQPQHFGDGTRLSIL.

The V and J genes are TRBV20-1 and TRBJ2-7, with 12 bases that match TRBD2. With V trimmed by 2 bases and J by 6 bases, 2 bases remained unmatched. The CDR3 covers 13 residues. Germline V gene lookup returns CDR1 DFQATT and CDR2 SNEGSKA (reference sequence). The CDR3 coding sequence is TGCAGTGCTAGACCGGGACTAGCGGGCGAGCAGTACTTC. Its protein is CSARPGLAGEQYF.

This chain connects TRBV29-1 to TRBJ1-1; TRBD1 matches 9 bases. Germline V gene sequence: CDR1 SQVTM, CDR2 ANQGSEA. The CDR3 is made up of 13 amino acids. The V segment lost 7 bases and the J segment 1 base; nucleotides outside the gene matches: 4. The CDR3 spells CSAHRGQNTEAFF. CDR3 DNA: TGCAGCGCACACAGGGGGCAGAACACTGAAGCTTTCTTT.

The chain links TRBV7-2 to TRBJ2-1; D is ambiguous. The length of the CDR3 is 14 residues. Between the trimmed V and J ends, which lost 2 bases and 6 bases, there was a span of 11 bases. The germline V gene encodes CDR1 SGHTA and CDR2 FQGNSA. The CDR3 loop is CASSLSTWANEQFF. The CDR3 coding sequence is TGTGCCAGCAGCTTAAGTACTTGGGCCAATGAGCAGTTCTTC.

This chain connects TRBV20-1 to TRBJ2-1; TRBD1 might be the D (6 bases). Trimming shortened V by 4 bases and J by 10 bases, and 14 bases separated the two germline ends. The CDR3 is 12 residues long. The germline gives CDR1 DFQATT, CDR2 SNEGSKA (reference sequence). CDR3 coding DNA: TGCAGTGCTACCGGGACAACAAGGGAGCAGTTCTTC. Its translation is CSATGTTREQFF.

The chain carries TRBV9 and TRBJ2-1, with D possibly matching TRBD2 (5 bases). The CDR3 has 15 amino acids. Germline CDR1 is SGDLS and CDR2 is YYNGEE. V lost 0 bases, J lost 9 bases, and 16 bases lay in between. This CDR3 reads CASSVGASSHSEQFF. The CDR3 nucleotides are TGTGCCAGCAGCGTAGGGGCTAGCAGTCACAGTGAGCAGTTCTTC. The full variable domain, completed using reference TRBV9 and TRBJ2-1, is DSGVTQTPKHLITATGQRVTLRCSPRSGDLSVYWYQQSLDQGLQFLIQYYNGEERAKGNILERFSAQQFPDLHSELNLSSLELGDSALYFCASSVGASSHSEQFFGPGTRLTVL.

This clonotype was observed a few times. V gene TRBV20-1 combines with J gene TRBJ2-3; tentatively, D is TRBD2 (6 bases). CDR3 length: 15 amino acids. With 2 bases removed from V and 2 bases from J, the gap between germline ends came to 14 bases. Germline values: CDR1 DFQATT, CDR2 SNEGSKA (reference sequence). The CDR3 region is CSARKAGSSTDTQYF. CDR3 DNA: TGCAGTGCTAGAAAGGCGGGGTCATCCACAGATACGCAGTATTTT.

This clonotype was detected only a few times. The V gene is TRBV28, the J gene TRBJ2-7; possibly TRBD1 or TRBD2 for D (5 bases each). The CDR3 contains 13 residues. Trimming pared 4 bases from V and 4 bases from J, leaving 11 bases between. CDR1 and CDR2 (germline): MDHEN, SYDVKM. The DNA for the CDR3 is TGTGCCAGCAGTTCTTTGGGGGAGTACGAGCAGTACTTC. This codes for CASSSLGEYEQYF.

V gene TRBV5-6 combines with J gene TRBJ2-7, with TRBD1 matching 8 bases. Germline CDR1 reads SGHDT; CDR2 reads YYEEEE. This CDR3 region has 15 residues. Germline trimming cut 2 bases from V and 3 bases from J; bases unmatched to any gene: 7. The CDR3 DNA sequence: TGTGCCAGCAGCTTTCTGAGGACAGGGATCTACGAGCAGTACTTC. Translation: CASSFLRTGIYEQYF.

With regard to this clonotype: With a much larger clone just one base away, this may be a read error. The chain carries TRBV27 and TRBJ2-7, with 7 bases fitting TRBD2. There are 14 residues in the CDR3. Germline CDR1 MNHEY, CDR2 SMNVEV (reference sequence). The CDR3 bases are TGTGCCGGCAGTTTGATTCCGGGGGGCTACGAGCAGTACTTC. Protein: CAGSLIPGGYEQYF.

As regards this clonotype: A read error is possible here, since a much larger clone lies one base away. The chain has TRBV29-1 and TRBJ2-1, with D tentatively TRBD1 or TRBD2 (6 bases each). The germline CDR1 and CDR2 sequences are SQVTM and ANQGSEA. V lost 7 bases and J 13 bases, leaving 29 bases between the germline ends. This CDR3 comprises 15 residues. The CDR3 reads CSASATGGGLETQFF. CDR3 sequence (DNA): TGCAGCGCTTCTGCGACAGGAGGGGGTTTAGAGACCCAGTTCTTC.

This clonotype was seen more than once but under ten times. CDR3 protein: CASSLVRGLDYGYTF. CDR3 nucleotides: TGTGCCAGCAGCTTGGTTCGGGGGCTCGACTATGGCTACACCTTC. The chain carries TRBV5-4 and TRBJ1-2; tentative D call: TRBD1 (6 bases). The CDR3 sequence is 15 residues long. Deletions cut 0 bases from V and 3 bases from J, with 12 bases between. Per germline, CDR1 SGHNT and CDR2 YYREEE (reference sequence).

Regarding this clonotype: This may be a read error: a much more frequent sequence differs by one nucleotide. V gene TRBV7-6 combines with J gene TRBJ2-3; 11 bases map to TRBD2. This CDR3 comprises 14 residues. Looked up from germline, CDR1 is SGHVS and CDR2 is FNYEAQ. This chain's CDR3 is CAGSLTSGKDTQYF. The CDR3 bases are TGTGCCGGCAGCTTGACTAGCGGGAAAGATACGCAGTATTTT. Based on the CDR3 plus reference TRBV7-6 and TRBJ2-3, the full variable domain is GAGVSQSPRYKVTKRGQDVALRCDPISGHVSLYWYRQALGQGPEFLTYFNYEAQQDKSGLPNDRFSAERPEGSISTLTIQRTEQRDSAMYRCAGSLTSGKDTQYFGPGTRLTVL.

Concerning this clonotype: The junction differs from germline at one of its ends, possibly a read error. The V gene is TRBV3-1, the J gene TRBJ2-1; 11 nucleotides match TRBD2. CDR1 and CDR2 (germline): LGHDT, YNNKEL (reference sequence). The CDR3 consists of 15 residues. The CDR3 coding sequence is TGTGCCAGCAGCCTACTAGCGGGGGTCTACAATGGGCAGTTCTTC. Amino acid sequence: CASSLLAGVYNGQFF.

Only a few counts were recorded for this clonotype. J is TRBJ2-1 and V is TRBV11-1; 9 positions match TRBD2. Trimming removed 1 base from V and 9 bases from J; junction bases left unmatched: 4. Germline V gene sequence: CDR1 SGHAT, CDR2 FQDESV (reference sequence). CDR3 length equals 14 residues. The CDR3 region is CASSLGTSVGEQFF. CDR3 DNA: TGTGCCAGCAGCTTAGGGACTAGCGTGGGTGAGCAGTTCTTC.

The V call is TRBV6-1, the J call TRBJ2-3, with D possibly being TRBD1 or TRBD2 (5 bases each). Germline V gene data show CDR1 as MNHNS and CDR2 as SASEGT. The CDR3 contains 14 residues. V was shortened by 7 bases and J by 3 bases, with 14 bases between the two germline ends. In DNA, the CDR3 is TGTGCCAGCACATCCCAGGGACCAACAGATACGCAGTATTTT. Translated: CASTSQGPTDTQYF.